Below, 3 T cell receptor beta chains from the same sample are listed, as sequenced in a study of CD8 T cells in ankylosing spondylitis. One entry per CDR3 protein results from TCRdb running MiXCR on the 5' RACE reads. The sample has 80,000 to 90,000 distinct CDR3 sequences; approximately 30% are singletons. Source material: blood, either unsorted or a sorted T cell fraction (not recorded which). The receptor set was obtained from a male donor with ankylosing spondylitis or in good health (not recorded which).

The CDR3 is CASSSTVAGKELFF. The DNA of the CDR3 is TGCGCCAGCAGCTCCACAGTGGCTGGCAAGGAGCTGTTTTTT. The rearrangement links TRBV5-1 to TRBJ2-2; no clear D. The germline gives CDR1 SGHRS, CDR2 YFSETQ. Trimming stripped 3 bases from V and 10 bases from J, with 16 bases between. The CDR3 is 14 amino acids.

This clonotype was recorded a few times. V and J are TRBV7-2 and TRBJ2-1; 10 nucleotides agree with TRBD2. J was trimmed by 9 bases and V by 0 bases; bases with no gene match: 2. Germline V CDR1 and CDR2: SGHTA, FQGNSA. CDR3 size: 14 residues. CDR3 nucleotide sequence: TGTGCCAGCAGCTTAGCTAGCGGGAGGCTTGAGCAGTTCTTC. It yields the protein CASSLASGRLEQFF.

The V and J genes are TRBV7-3 and TRBJ2-3, with D possibly matching TRBD1 (8 bases). The CDR3 sequence is 13 residues long. The V end was cut by 5 bases, the J end by 6 bases, with 12 bases between. Germline V gene data show CDR1 as SGHTA and CDR2 as FQGTGA. The CDR3 coding sequence is TGTGCCAGCAGCCCACAGGGGGGGGATACGCAGTATTTT. It is translated as CASSPQGGDTQYF.